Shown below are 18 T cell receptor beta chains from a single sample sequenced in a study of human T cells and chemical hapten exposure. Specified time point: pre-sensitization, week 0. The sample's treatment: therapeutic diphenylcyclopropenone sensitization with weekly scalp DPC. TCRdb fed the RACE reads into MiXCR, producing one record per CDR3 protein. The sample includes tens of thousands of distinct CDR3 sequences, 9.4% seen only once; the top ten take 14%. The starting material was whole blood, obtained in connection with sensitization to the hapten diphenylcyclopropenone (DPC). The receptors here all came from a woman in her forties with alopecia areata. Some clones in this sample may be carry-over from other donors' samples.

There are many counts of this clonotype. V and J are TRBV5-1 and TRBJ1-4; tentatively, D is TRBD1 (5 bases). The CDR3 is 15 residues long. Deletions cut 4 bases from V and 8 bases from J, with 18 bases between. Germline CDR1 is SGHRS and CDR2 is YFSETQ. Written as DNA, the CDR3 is TGCGCCAGCAGCCCTTGGCCCGGGGGGGAAGAAAAACTGTTTTTT. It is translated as CASSPWPGGEEKLFF.

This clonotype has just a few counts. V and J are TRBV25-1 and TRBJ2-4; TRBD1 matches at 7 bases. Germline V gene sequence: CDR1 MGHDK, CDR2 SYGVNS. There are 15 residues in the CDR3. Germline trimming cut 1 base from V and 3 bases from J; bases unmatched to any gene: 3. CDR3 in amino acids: CASSEFTGDKNIQYF. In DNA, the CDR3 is TGTGCCAGCAGTGAATTTACAGGGGACAAAAACATTCAGTACTTC.

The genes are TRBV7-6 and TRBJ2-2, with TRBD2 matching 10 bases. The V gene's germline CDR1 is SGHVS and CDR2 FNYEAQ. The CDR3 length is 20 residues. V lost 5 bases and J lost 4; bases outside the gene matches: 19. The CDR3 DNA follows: TGTGCCAGCAGCCCCCGTCGGGGGCTAGCGGGGGCCCCGGGCACCGGGGAGCTGTTTTTT. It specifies CASSPRRGLAGAPGTGELFF. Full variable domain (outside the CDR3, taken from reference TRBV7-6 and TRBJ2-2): GAGVSQSPRYKVTKRGQDVALRCDPISGHVSLYWYRQALGQGPEFLTYFNYEAQQDKSGLPNDRFSAERPEGSISTLTIQRTEQRDSAMYRCASSPRRGLAGAPGTGELFFGEGSRLTVL.

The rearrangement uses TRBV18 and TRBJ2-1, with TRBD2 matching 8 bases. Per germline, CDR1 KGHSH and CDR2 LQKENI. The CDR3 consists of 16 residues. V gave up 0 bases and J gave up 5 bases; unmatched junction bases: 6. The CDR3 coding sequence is TGTGCCAGCTCACCACCCCGCGGGGGGCTTAACAATGAGCAGTTCTTC. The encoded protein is CASSPPRGGLNNEQFF.

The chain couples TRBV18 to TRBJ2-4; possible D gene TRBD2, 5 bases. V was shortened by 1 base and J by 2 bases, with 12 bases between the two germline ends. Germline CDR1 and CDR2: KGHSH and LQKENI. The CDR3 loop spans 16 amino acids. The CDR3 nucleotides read TGTGCCAGCTCACCACGAGGGTCGTTTTCCAAAAACATTCAGTACTTC. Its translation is CASSPRGSFSKNIQYF.

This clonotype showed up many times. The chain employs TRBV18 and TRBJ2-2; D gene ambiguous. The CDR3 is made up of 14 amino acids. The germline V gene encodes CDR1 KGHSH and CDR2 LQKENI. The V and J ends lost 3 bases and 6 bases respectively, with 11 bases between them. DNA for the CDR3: TGTGCCAGCTCACCGGACCCACGGCCCGGGGAGCTGTTTTTT. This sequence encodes CASSPDPRPGELFF.

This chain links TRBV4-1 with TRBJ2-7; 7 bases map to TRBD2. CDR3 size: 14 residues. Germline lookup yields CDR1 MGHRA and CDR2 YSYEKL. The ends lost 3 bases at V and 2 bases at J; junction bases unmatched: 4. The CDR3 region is CASSHGGETYEQYF. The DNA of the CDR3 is TGCGCCAGCAGCCATGGGGGGGAGACCTACGAGCAGTACTTC.

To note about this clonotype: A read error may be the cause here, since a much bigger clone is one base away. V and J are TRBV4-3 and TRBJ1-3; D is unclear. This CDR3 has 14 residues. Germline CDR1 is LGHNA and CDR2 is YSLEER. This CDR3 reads CGSGTGEYGNTIYF. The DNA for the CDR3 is TGCGGCAGCGGAACCGGAGAGTATGGAAACACCATATATTTT.

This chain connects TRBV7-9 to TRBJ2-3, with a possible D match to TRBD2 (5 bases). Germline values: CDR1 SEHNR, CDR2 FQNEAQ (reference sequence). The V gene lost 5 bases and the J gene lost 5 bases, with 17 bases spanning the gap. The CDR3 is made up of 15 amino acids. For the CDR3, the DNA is TGTGCCAGCAGCGTCAGCGGAGAGGTAGGAGATACGCAGTATTTT. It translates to CASSVSGEVGDTQYF.

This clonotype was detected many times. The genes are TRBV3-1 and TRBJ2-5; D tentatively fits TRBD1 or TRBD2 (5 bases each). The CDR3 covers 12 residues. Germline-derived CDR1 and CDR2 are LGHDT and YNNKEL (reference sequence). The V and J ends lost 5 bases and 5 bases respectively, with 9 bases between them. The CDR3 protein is CASSYGAETQYF. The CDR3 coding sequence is TGTGCCAGCAGCTACGGGGCGGAGACCCAGTACTTC.

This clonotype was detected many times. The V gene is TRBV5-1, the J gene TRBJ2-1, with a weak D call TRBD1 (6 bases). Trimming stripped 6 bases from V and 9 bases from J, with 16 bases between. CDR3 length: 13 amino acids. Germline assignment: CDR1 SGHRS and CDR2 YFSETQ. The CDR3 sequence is CASNLQGPGEQFF. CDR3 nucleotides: TGCGCCAGCAACCTACAGGGTCCGGGTGAGCAGTTCTTC. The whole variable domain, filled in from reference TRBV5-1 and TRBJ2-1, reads KAGVTQTPRYLIKTRGQQVTLSCSPISGHRSVSWYQQTPGQGLQFLFEYFSETQRNKGNFPGRFSGRQFSNSRSEMNVSTLELGDSALYLCASNLQGPGEQFFGPGTRLTVL.

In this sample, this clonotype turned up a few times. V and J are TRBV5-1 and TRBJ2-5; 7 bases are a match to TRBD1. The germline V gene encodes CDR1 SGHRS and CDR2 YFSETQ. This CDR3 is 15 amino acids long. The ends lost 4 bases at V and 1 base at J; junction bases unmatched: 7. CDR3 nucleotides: TGCGCCAGCAGCGCGACAGGGAAGCCCCAAGAGACCCAGTACTTC. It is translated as CASSATGKPQETQYF.

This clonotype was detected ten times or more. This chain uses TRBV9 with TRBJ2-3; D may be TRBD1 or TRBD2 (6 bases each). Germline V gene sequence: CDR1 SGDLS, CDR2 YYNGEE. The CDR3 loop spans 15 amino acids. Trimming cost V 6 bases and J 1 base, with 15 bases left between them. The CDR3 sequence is CASTEGGIRTDTQYF. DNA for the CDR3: TGTGCCAGCACCGAAGGGGGGATCCGCACAGATACGCAGTATTTT.

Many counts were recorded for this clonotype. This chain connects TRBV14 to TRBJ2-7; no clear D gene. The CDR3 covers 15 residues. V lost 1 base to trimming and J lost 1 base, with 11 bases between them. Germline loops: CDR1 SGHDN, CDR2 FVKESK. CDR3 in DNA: TGTGCCAGCAGCCAAGTCCGGGCCAAGTCCTACGAGCAGTACTTC. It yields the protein CASSQVRAKSYEQYF.

The CDR3 is CSASSGPLNEQFF. Written as DNA, the CDR3 is TGCAGTGCTAGTTCGGGGCCCCTAAATGAGCAGTTCTTC. The chain combines TRBV20-1 with TRBJ2-1; D could derive from TRBD1 or TRBD2 (5 bases each). Trimming took off 3 bases at V and 7 bases at J, with 13 bases between the two ends. Germline V gives CDR1 DFQATT, CDR2 SNEGSKA (reference sequence). The CDR3 runs 13 residues.

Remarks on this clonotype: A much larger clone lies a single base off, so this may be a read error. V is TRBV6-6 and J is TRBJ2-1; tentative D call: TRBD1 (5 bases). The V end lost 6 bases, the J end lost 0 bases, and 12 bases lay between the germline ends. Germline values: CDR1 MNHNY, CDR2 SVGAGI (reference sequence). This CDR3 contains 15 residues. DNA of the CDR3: TGTGCCAGCAGAAAGACAGATAGCTCCTACAATGAGCAGTTCTTC. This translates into CASRKTDSSYNEQFF.

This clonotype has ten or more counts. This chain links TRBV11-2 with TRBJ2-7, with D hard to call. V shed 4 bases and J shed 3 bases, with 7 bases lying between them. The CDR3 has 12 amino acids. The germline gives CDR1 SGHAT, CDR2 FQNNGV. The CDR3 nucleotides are TGTGCCAGCAGCTCCACCCGCTACGAGCAGTACTTC. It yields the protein CASSSTRYEQYF.

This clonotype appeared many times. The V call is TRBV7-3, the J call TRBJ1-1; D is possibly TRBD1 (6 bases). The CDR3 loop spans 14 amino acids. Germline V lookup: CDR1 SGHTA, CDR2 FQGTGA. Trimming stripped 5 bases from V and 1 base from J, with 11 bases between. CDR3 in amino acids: CASSAQGRNTEAFF. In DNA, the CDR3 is TGTGCCAGCAGCGCACAGGGAAGGAACACTGAAGCTTTCTTT.